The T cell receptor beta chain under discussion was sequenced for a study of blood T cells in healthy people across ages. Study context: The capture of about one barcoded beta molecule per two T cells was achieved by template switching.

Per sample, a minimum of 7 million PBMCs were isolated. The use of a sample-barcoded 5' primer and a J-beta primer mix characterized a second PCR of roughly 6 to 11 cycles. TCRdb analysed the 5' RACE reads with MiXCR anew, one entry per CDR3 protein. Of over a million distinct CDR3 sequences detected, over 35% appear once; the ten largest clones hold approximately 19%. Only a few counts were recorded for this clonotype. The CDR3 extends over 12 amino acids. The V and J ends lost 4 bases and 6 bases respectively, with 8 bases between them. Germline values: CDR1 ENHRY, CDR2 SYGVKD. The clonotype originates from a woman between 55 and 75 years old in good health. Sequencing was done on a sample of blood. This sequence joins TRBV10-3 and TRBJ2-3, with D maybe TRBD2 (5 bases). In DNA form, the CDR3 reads TGTGCCATCAGTGCGGGAATGGATACGCAGTATTTT. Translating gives CAISAGMDTQYF.